Below, one T cell receptor beta chain is given with its context. What it recognizes is unknown. PCR employed 60 Vbeta and 13 Jbeta primers. The protocol was immunoSEQ multiplex PCR, while the TCRdb copy is restricted to in-frame clones and leaves out a portion. Here the sample spans under 200,000 clones, more than 65% being singletons. Germline V lookup: CDR1 LGHNA, CDR2 YSLEER. The length of the CDR3 is 13 residues. V was shortened by 1 base and J by 5 bases, with 5 bases between the two germline ends. The record originates from a study of cytomegalovirus exposure and HLA in healthy donors. Study-level findings and limits: Follow-up analysis found HLA locus-dependent TCR association rates, highest for DRB1 and lowest for HLA-C. In a later analysis, the majority of CMV-associated beta chains seemingly showed HLA restriction. Cytomegalovirus association was listed for 150 to 200 TCR beta chains.

The material sequenced was PBMCs. The V gene is TRBV4-3, the J gene TRBJ2-2; the D is unclear. The sequence was obtained from a woman in her thirties or forties in good health and CMV-seropositive. The CDR3 DNA sequence: TGCGCCAGCAGCCAAGGTAGAACCGGGGAGCTGTTTTTT. Amino acid sequence: CASSQGRTGELFF.